These 25 T cell receptor beta chains share one sample of origin, sequenced in a study of blood T cell repertoires in COVID-19. Produced via immunoSEQ multiplex PCR; TCRdb's table is partial and in-frame only. The repertoire has about 250,000 clones, 75% to 85% of them found once; the top ten carry less than 6.5%. Specimen: peripheral blood. These receptors were taken from a man aged 50-60 years with COVID-19, enrolled during active disease.

The chain employs TRBV10-3 and TRBJ2-5; D is undetermined. Germline V CDR1 and CDR2: ENHRY, SYGVKD. The CDR3 spans 15 residues. V was cut by 3 bases and J by 1 base, with 12 bases left in between. The CDR3 spells CAISDINFPQETQYF. The CDR3 region has the DNA TGTGCCATCAGTGACATAAACTTCCCCCAAGAGACCCAGTACTTC.

The chain combines TRBV5-6 with TRBJ2-3, with a possible D match to TRBD2 (7 bases). The CDR3 runs to 15 residues. V was pared by 1 base and J by 2 bases, with 11 bases between. Germline V gene sequence: CDR1 SGHDT, CDR2 YYEEEE. For the CDR3, the DNA is TGTGCCAGCAGCTTGATGCGGGGGCACACAGATACGCAGTATTTT. This sequence encodes CASSLMRGHTDTQYF.

This sequence joins TRBV29-1 and TRBJ2-5; a weak D match, TRBD1 (6 bases). CDR1 is SQVTM and CDR2 is ANQGSEA in the germline V gene. This CDR3 has 13 residues. The germline V and J ends were trimmed by 3 bases and 5 bases, with 13 bases remaining between them. CDR3 amino acids: CSVEGRQGETQYF. The CDR3 region has the DNA TGCAGCGTTGAGGGGCGTCAGGGGGAGACCCAGTACTTC.

The V and J genes are TRBV29-1 and TRBJ1-3; TRBD1 might be the D (6 bases). V was trimmed by 5 bases and J by 0 bases, leaving 11 bases between them. In germline, CDR1 is SQVTM, CDR2 ANQGSEA. This CDR3 comprises 14 residues. CDR3 DNA: TGCAGCGTTTCCGACAGGCACTCTGGAAACACCATATATTTT. As protein: CSVSDRHSGNTIYF.

The V and J genes are TRBV6-5 and TRBJ2-3; 11 bases align to TRBD2. The junction had 2 bases not matched to a gene; V was cut back by 5 bases and J by 4 bases. Germline loops: CDR1 MNHEY, CDR2 SVGAGI. The CDR3 is 14 residues long. CDR3 sequence (DNA): TGTGCCAGCAGTATTAGCGGGGGGGCAGATACGCAGTATTTT. Amino acid sequence: CASSISGGADTQYF.

With regard to this clone: This same CDR3 is encoded by further DNA sequences in the sample. The chain has TRBV20-1 and TRBJ2-7; unclear D gene. Trimming cost V 3 bases and J 5 bases, with 8 bases left between them. This CDR3 is 11 amino acids long. Germline V gene data show CDR1 as DFQATT and CDR2 as SNEGSKA (reference sequence). The CDR3 nucleotides are TGCAGTGCTAGCAGTGGCCACGAGCAGTACTTC. Its protein product is CSASSGHEQYF.

The chain couples TRBV7-9 to TRBJ1-4; D is perhaps TRBD1 (6 bases). From germline, CDR1 is SEHNR and CDR2 FQNEAQ (reference sequence). This CDR3 has 15 residues. Trimming removed 5 bases from V and 5 bases from J, with 15 bases in between. In DNA, the CDR3 is TGTGCCAGCAGCACTACAGGGACCGTAAATGAAAAACTGTTTTTT. It encodes CASSTTGTVNEKLFF.

This chain links TRBV10-3 with TRBJ1-6; TRBD1 matches at 7 bases. CDR3 length: 14 amino acids. The germline CDR1 and CDR2 sequences are ENHRY and SYGVKD. V trimming: 7 bases; J trimming: 4 bases; junction bases outside the gene matches: 4. CDR3 sequence reads: CAIKGGQYNSPLHF. The CDR3 nucleotides read TGTGCCATCAAGGGGGGACAGTATAATTCACCCCTCCACTTT.

This chain links TRBV11-3 with TRBJ2-1; no reliable D call. Germline CDR1 SGHNT, CDR2 YENEEA. Trimming left V 5 bases short and J 9 bases short, with 8 bases between. This CDR3 contains 11 residues. The CDR3 reads CASSHTGEQFF. CDR3 nucleotide sequence: TGTGCCAGCAGCCATACGGGTGAGCAGTTCTTC.

In nucleotides, the CDR3 is TGTGCCAGCAGCTTAAGACTAGCGAGTGGCAATGAGCAGTTCTTC. It encodes CASSLRLASGNEQFF. The chain recombines TRBV7-3 with TRBJ2-1, with 8 bases that match TRBD2. The germline CDR1 and CDR2 sequences are SGHTA and FQGTGA. J gave up 6 bases and V 1 base, and 5 bases lay outside the gene matches. CDR3 length: 15 amino acids.

The chain couples TRBV13 to TRBJ2-5; a possible D gene is TRBD2 (8 bases). The CDR3 has 18 amino acids. Germline V gene sequence: CDR1 PRHDT, CDR2 FYEKMQ (reference sequence). Deletions cut 2 bases from V and 5 bases from J, with 24 bases between. This chain's CDR3 is CASSLPPGGGVTAETQYF. In DNA form, the CDR3 reads TGTGCCAGCAGCTTACCCCCGGGAGGGGGCGTTACAGCTGAGACCCAGTACTTC.

The genes are TRBV10-3 and TRBJ1-5; D might be TRBD1 (5 bases). Between the trimmed V and J ends, which lost 10 bases and 7 bases, there was a span of 26 bases. This CDR3 is 16 amino acids long. CDR1 is ENHRY and CDR2 is SYGVKD in the germline V gene. CDR3 bases: TGTGCCACTGGGGGTGGAGGGCGCGGAATTGGGCAGCCCCAGCATTTT. It codes for CATGGGGRGIGQPQHF.

With respect to this clone: At one end, the junction sequence differs from germline, possibly due to a read error. The chain has TRBV6-5 and TRBJ2-7; 7 nucleotides align to TRBD1. The germline CDR1 and CDR2 sequences are MNHEY and SVGAGI. The CDR3 consists of 13 residues. The CDR3 protein is CRTIRDRAHEQYF. The CDR3 coding sequence is TGCCGCACTATCCGAGACAGGGCTCACGAGCAGTACTTC.

The chain couples TRBV6-5 to TRBJ2-7; 10 bases agree with TRBD1. The V gene end was trimmed by 5 bases and the J gene end by 2 bases; junction bases not matched to a gene: 3. The CDR3 sequence is 14 residues long. Germline values: CDR1 MNHEY, CDR2 SVGAGI. The chain's CDR3 is CASSPGQGTYEQYF. CDR3 in DNA: TGTGCCAGCAGTCCGGGACAGGGGACCTACGAGCAGTACTTC.

This clone came up a few times. The chain links TRBV28 to TRBJ1-1, with 9 bases that match TRBD1. Germline V gives CDR1 MDHEN, CDR2 SYDVKM. Losses at the gene ends were 6 bases for V and 8 bases for J; bases not matched to a gene: 7. This CDR3 contains 13 residues. DNA of the CDR3: TGTGCCAGCAGGGTACAGGGGGCGATGGAAGCTTTCTTT. The encoded protein is CASRVQGAMEAFF. The full variable domain, with the rest looked up from reference TRBV28 and TRBJ1-1, is DVKVTQSSRYLVKRTGEKVFLECVQDMDHENMFWYRQDPGLGLRLIYFSYDVKMKEKGDIPEGYSVSREKKERFSLILESASTNQTSMYLCASRVQGAMEAFFGQGTRLTVV.

This clone showed up just a few times. CDR3 coding DNA: TGTGCCTGGAGCCGTGGGCTAGCGGGCAACTACGAGCAGTACTTC. It translates to CAWSRGLAGNYEQYF. The chain couples TRBV30 to TRBJ2-7, with 8 bases matching TRBD2. This CDR3 spans 15 amino acids. V lost 3 bases to trimming and J lost 3 bases; unmatched junction nucleotides: 10. Germline CDR1 is GTSNPN and CDR2 is SVGIG (reference sequence).

This clone occurred a few times. This CDR3 reads CASRLTGTNTGELFF. Written as DNA, the CDR3 is TGTGCCAGCAGACTTACAGGGACGAACACCGGGGAGCTGTTTTTT. This chain connects TRBV6-5 to TRBJ2-2, with D maybe TRBD1 (6 bases). This CDR3 has 15 residues. Trimming stripped 6 bases from V and 0 bases from J, with 11 bases between. Germline lookup yields CDR1 MNHEY and CDR2 SVGAGI.

The DNA for the CDR3 is TGTGCCAGCAGCCAGATAGCGGGTAGCACAGATACGCAGTATTTT. Its translation is CASSQIAGSTDTQYF. V gene TRBV4-2 combines with J gene TRBJ2-3; 7 nucleotides agree with TRBD2. Germline CDR1 LGHNA, CDR2 YNFKEQ. This CDR3 spans 15 amino acids. Trimming at V came to 3 bases and at J to 0 bases, leaving 3 bases not matched to a gene.

The chain links TRBV3-1 (or the pseudogene TRBV3-2) to TRBJ2-7; possible D gene TRBD1, 6 bases. This CDR3 comprises 13 residues. V lost 5 bases and J 5 bases, leaving 13 bases between the germline ends. Germline V gives CDR1 LGHDT, CDR2 YNNKEL (reference sequence). CDR3 sequence: CASSSGHLDEQYF. The CDR3 DNA reads as TGTGCCAGCAGCTCGGGACACTTGGACGAGCAGTACTTC.

The genes are TRBV6-5 and TRBJ2-5; D may be TRBD2 (6 bases). This CDR3 is 14 amino acids long. Trimming took 6 bases from V and 6 from J, leaving 17 bases between them. Germline lookup yields CDR1 MNHEY and CDR2 SVGAGI. The CDR3 DNA reads TGTGCCAGCAGGGCCTTAGCGGCGGGGAAGACCCAGTACTTC. Protein: CASRALAAGKTQYF.

The chain employs TRBV9 and TRBJ2-1; 11 nucleotides agree with TRBD2. The CDR3 is 15 residues long. Trimming removed 2 bases from V and 4 bases from J; junction bases left unmatched: 2. CDR1 is SGDLS and CDR2 is YYNGEE in the germline V gene. Here the CDR3 reads CASSVRTSGYNEQFF. The CDR3 DNA follows: TGTGCCAGCAGCGTCCGGACTAGCGGGTACAATGAGCAGTTCTTC.

The chain recombines TRBV24-1 with TRBJ1-2; the D gene is possibly TRBD1 (6 bases). This CDR3 has 12 residues. CDR1 is KGHDR and CDR2 is SFDVKD in the germline V gene. V was trimmed by 5 bases and J by 8 bases, leaving 11 bases between them. CDR3 bases: TGTGCCACCAGTGGAACAGGGTTGGGCTACACCTTC. Its protein product is CATSGTGLGYTF.

The chain combines TRBV3-1 (or the pseudogene TRBV3-2) with TRBJ2-7, with D maybe TRBD2 (6 bases). Germline CDR1 is LGHDT and CDR2 is YNNKEL (reference sequence). The V end was cut by 3 bases, the J end by 4 bases, with 13 bases between. This CDR3 is 14 amino acids long. The CDR3 nucleotides are TGTGCCAGCAGCCACGGGAGTAATGGGTACGAGCAGTACTTC. Translation: CASSHGSNGYEQYF.

The V and J genes are TRBV27 and TRBJ1-1; maybe TRBD1 (5 bases). The CDR3 has 14 residues. CDR1 and CDR2 (germline): MNHEY, SMNVEV (reference sequence). V was shortened by 9 bases and J by 2 bases, with 16 bases between the two germline ends. CDR3 nucleotide sequence: TGTGCCAGACGAGTCGGAGACAGCAACACTGAAGCTTTCTTT. Its translation is CARRVGDSNTEAFF.

This chain uses TRBV29-1 with TRBJ2-1, with D unresolved. The CDR3 runs to 11 residues. Germline assignment: CDR1 SQVTM and CDR2 ANQGSEA. Between the trimmed V and J ends, which lost 6 bases and 3 bases, there was a span of 6 bases. Written as DNA, the CDR3 is TGCAGCGTACGGTACTACAATGAGCAGTTCTTC. Its translation is CSVRYYNEQFF.